The clone carrying this T cell receptor beta chain was seen ten or more times. Its antigen is undetermined. V dropped 6 bases and J dropped 4 bases, with 9 bases sitting between them. There are 11 residues in the CDR3. Germline CDR1 DFQATT, CDR2 SNEGSKA (reference sequence). This entry belongs to a study of T-cell reconstitution after alpha-beta-depleted transplantation in children. Points from the study as a whole: Some patients owed their high day-60 TCRbeta diversity to surviving recipient T cells and thymic progenitors. Among T cells one year after transplant, newly produced cells accounted for most counts and diversity. About two months after transplant, alpha-beta T cells reportedly came from several hundred expanded graft clones.

TCRbeta library construction was performed incorporating unique molecular identifiers. TCRdb re-derived calls from the PCR reads in MiXCR, one entry per CDR3 protein. The sample consists of 670,000 or so distinct CDR3 sequences, less than 15% of them appearing once. This TCR derives from a girl under 10 years old with congenital amegakaryocytic thrombocytopenia, due to receive a stem cell transplant. This chain connects TRBV20-1 to TRBJ2-5; D uncertain. The specimen was PBMCs, collected before TCRalphabeta/CD19-depleted stem cell transplant. CDR3 sequence reads: CSASLSETQYF. The CDR3 DNA follows: TGCAGTGCGTCCCTTTCAGAGACCCAGTACTTC.